This entry features one TCR beta chain sequence. The antigen is not known. Germline V gene lookup returns CDR1 SGHNT and CDR2 YYREEE (reference sequence). With 2 bases clipped from V and 7 bases from J, the junction kept 10 bases outside the gene matches. The CDR3 extends over 16 amino acids. The entry originates in a study of chemoradiotherapy in HPV16-positive cancers. Study-level points and caveats: Non-HPV-specific T cells did not expand in tumors during treatment, whereas candidate HPV-specific clones and E7-related motifs did. HPV-responsive T-cell expansion during chemoradiotherapy was linked to improved recurrence-free survival in HPV16-positive patients.

Repertoires were generated with immunoSEQ multiplex PCR, while TCRdb's copy carries only in-frame clones and drops some. The sample records roughly 2,600 clones, around nine tenths being singletons. This receptor was taken from a human donor with HPV-associated anogenital cancer. The material sequenced was tumor tissue, taken from a patient who underwent chemoradiotherapy. The chain joins TRBV5-4 to TRBJ2-1, with 9 positions matching TRBD2. CDR3 residues: CASSFTSGGPRNEQFF. DNA for the CDR3: TGTGCCAGCAGCTTTACGAGCGGGGGGCCAAGAAATGAGCAGTTCTTC. The full variable domain, with the rest looked up from reference TRBV5-4 and TRBJ2-1, is ETGVTQSPTHLIKTRGQQVTLRCSSQSGHNTVSWYQQALGQGPQFIFQYYREEENGRGNFPPRFSGLQFPNYSSELNVNALELDDSALYLCASSFTSGGPRNEQFFGPGTRLTVL.